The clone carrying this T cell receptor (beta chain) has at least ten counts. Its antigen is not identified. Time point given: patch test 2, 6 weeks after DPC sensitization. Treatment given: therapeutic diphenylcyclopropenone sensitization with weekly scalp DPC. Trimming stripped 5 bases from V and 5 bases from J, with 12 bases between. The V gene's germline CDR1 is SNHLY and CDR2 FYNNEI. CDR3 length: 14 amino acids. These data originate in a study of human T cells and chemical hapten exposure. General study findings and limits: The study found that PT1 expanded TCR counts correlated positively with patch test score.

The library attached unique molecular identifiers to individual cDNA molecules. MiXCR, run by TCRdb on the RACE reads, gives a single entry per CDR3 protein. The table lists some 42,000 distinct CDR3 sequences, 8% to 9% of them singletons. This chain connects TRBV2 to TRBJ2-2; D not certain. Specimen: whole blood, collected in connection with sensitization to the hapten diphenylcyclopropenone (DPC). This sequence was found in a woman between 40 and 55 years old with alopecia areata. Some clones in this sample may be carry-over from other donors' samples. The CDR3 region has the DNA TGTGCCAGCAGTCCTGTCTCCAGGACCGGGGAGCTGTTTTTT. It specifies CASSPVSRTGELFF.